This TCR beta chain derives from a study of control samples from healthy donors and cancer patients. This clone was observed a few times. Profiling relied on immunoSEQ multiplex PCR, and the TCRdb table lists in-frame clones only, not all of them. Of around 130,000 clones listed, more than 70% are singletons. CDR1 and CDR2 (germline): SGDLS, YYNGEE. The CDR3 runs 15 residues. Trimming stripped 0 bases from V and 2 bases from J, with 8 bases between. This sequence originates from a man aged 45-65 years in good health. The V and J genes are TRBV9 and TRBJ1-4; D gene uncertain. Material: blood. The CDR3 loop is CASSVAWSTNEKLFF. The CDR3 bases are TGTGCCAGCAGCGTAGCTTGGTCCACTAATGAAAAACTGTTTTTT.